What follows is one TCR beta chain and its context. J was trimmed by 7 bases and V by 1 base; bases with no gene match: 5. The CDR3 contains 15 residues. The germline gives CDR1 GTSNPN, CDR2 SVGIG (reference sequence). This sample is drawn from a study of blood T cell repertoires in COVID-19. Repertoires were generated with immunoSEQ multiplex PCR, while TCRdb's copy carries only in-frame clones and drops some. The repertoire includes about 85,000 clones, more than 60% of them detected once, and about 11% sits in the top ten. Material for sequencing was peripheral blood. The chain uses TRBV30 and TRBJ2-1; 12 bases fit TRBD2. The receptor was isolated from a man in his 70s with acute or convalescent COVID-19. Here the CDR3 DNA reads TGTGCCTGGAGTGCCCCTAGCGGGGGGGCAAATGAGCAGTTCTTC. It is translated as CAWSAPSGGANEQFF.